Below, 4 T cell receptor beta chains from the same sample are listed, as sequenced in a study of identical twins. In TCRdb, the 5' RACE reads were re-called with MiXCR into one record per CDR3 protein. The repertoire holds around 510,000 distinct CDR3 sequences, with around 15% as singletons. Separately, the same data were catalogued under a study of yellow fever vaccine responses in identical twins.

The specimen was CD4+ T cells sorted from blood. All receptors come from a woman between 18 and 29 years old in good health.

V is TRBV9 and J is TRBJ2-7, with 8 bases that match TRBD2. Germline assignment: CDR1 SGDLS and CDR2 YYNGEE. V lost 6 bases, J lost 0 bases, and 5 bases stayed unmatched. The CDR3 is 14 amino acids. The CDR3 protein is CASTPGGFSYEQYF. In DNA, the CDR3 is TGTGCCAGCACGCCGGGGGGGTTCTCCTACGAGCAGTACTTC.

This chain links TRBV4-2 with TRBJ2-2, with D hard to call. The V end was cut by 0 bases, the J end by 5 bases, with 7 bases between. There are 14 residues in the CDR3. Looked up from germline, CDR1 is LGHNA and CDR2 is YNFKEQ. In DNA, the CDR3 is TGTGCCAGCAGCCAAGATAGAGTAACCGGGGAGCTGTTTTTT. This codes for CASSQDRVTGELFF.

There are a few counts of this clonotype. This chain joins TRBV5-1 and TRBJ2-7; D possibly corresponds to TRBD1 (6 bases). This CDR3 is built from 14 residues. Germline V gene sequence: CDR1 SGHRS, CDR2 YFSETQ. Trimming removed 4 bases at V and 2 bases at J, with 13 bases between. CDR3 nucleotides: TGCGCCAGCAGCACCCGACAGGACGCCTACGAGCAGTACTTC. Translating gives CASSTRQDAYEQYF.

This clonotype was picked up a small number of times. One junction end does not reproduce the germline sequence, and a read error may be involved. The chain employs TRBV7-7 and TRBJ2-2, with 7 bases aligning to TRBD2. Germline CDR1 reads SSHAT; CDR2 reads FNYEAQ (reference sequence). The CDR3 covers 16 residues. The CDR3 coding sequence is TGTGCTAGCAGCAATCTGGCGGGAGCGGTCCCCGGGGAGCTGTTTTTT. It yields the protein CASSNLAGAVPGELFF.